These T cell receptor beta chains were read from a single sample in a study of shared clonotypes between healthy human individuals. Repertoires were generated with immunoSEQ multiplex PCR, while TCRdb's copy carries only in-frame clones and drops some. The sample shows a few million clones, 80% to 95% of them seen only once. Sample: naive CD4+ T cells from PBMCs. These receptors all come from a man younger than 35 in good health. Some clones in this sample may be carry-over from other donors' samples. Each CDR3 is given with its conserved first and last residue. Fields, in order: V gene, clone size, J gene, D gene, CDR3 protein, CDR3 DNA. D genes are given only for firm matches. Some rows have no size entry. The others give once, few or many, or a class for an expanded clone.

V: TRBV5-1; size: -; J: TRBJ2-3; D: -; CDR3: CASSFGPDTQYF; DNA: TGCGCCAGCAGCTTTGGCCCAGATACGCAGTATTTT
V: TRBV19; size: -; J: TRBJ2-3; D: TRBD2; CDR3: CASSWRREGYTDTQYF; DNA: TGTGCCAGTAGCTGGAGGCGGGAGGGATACACAGATACGCAGTATTTT
V: TRBV4-1; size: -; J: TRBJ1-2; D: -; CDR3: CASSQGLRPSNYGYTF; DNA: TGCGCCAGCAGTCAAGGGCTACGGCCTTCTAACTATGGCTACACCTTC
V: TRBV6-6; size: -; J: TRBJ2-5; D: TRBD1; CDR3: CASSITGGGWETQYF; DNA: TGTGCCAGTAGTATCACAGGGGGCGGCTGGGAGACCCAGTACTTC
V: TRBV7-8; size: -; J: TRBJ1-5; D: -; CDR3: CASSSLGQPSNQPQHF; DNA: TGTGCCAGCAGCTCCCTAGGACAGCCCAGCAATCAGCCCCAGCATTTT
V: TRBV21-1; size: -; J: TRBJ2-5; D: -; CDR3: CASTLMGLLRTSGKETQYF; DNA: TGTGCCAGCACGCTCATGGGACTACTGCGGACTAGCGGGAAGGAGACCCAGTACTTC
V: TRBV5-5; size: -; J: TRBJ1-1; D: TRBD1; CDR3: CASSLLTGVNTEAFF; DNA: TGTGCCAGCAGCTTGTTGACAGGGGTGAACACTGAAGCTTTCTTT
V: TRBV7-3; size: few; J: TRBJ2-2; D: -; CDR3: CASSFGGLDTGELFF; DNA: TGTGCCAGCAGCTTCGGGGGTCTGGACACCGGGGAGCTGTTTTTT
V: TRBV10-1; size: -; J: TRBJ2-2; D: -; CDR3: CASSESAGWAGELFF; DNA: TGCGCCAGCAGTGAGTCGGCAGGGTGGGCCGGGGAGCTGTTTTTT
V: TRBV28; size: once; J: TRBJ2-3; D: -; CDR3: CASSLTGVSSTDTQYF; DNA: TGTGCCAGCAGCTTGACAGGAGTCTCTAGCACAGATACGCAGTATTTT
V: TRBV7-2; size: once; J: TRBJ1-4; D: TRBD1; CDR3: CASSLLGQGEKLFF; DNA: TGTGCCAGCAGCTTATTGGGACAGGGGGAAAAACTGTTTTTT
V: TRBV7-8; size: -; J: TRBJ2-3; D: TRBD1; CDR3: CASSFGQGRGDTQYF; DNA: TGTGCCAGCAGCTTTGGACAGGGGCGGGGAGATACGCAGTATTTT
V: TRBV30; size: -; J: TRBJ2-5; D: TRBD2; CDR3: CAWSVGLAGGIGETQYF; DNA: TGTGCCTGGAGTGTAGGACTAGCGGGAGGGATTGGCGAGACCCAGTACTTC
V: TRBV7-3; size: -; J: TRBJ2-4; D: TRBD1; CDR3: CASSSGTGGQNIQYF; DNA: TGTGCCAGCAGCTCAGGGACAGGGGGCCAAAACATTCAGTACTTC
V: TRBV7-3; size: -; J: TRBJ1-3; D: -; CDR3: CASSTLGQGGNTIYF; DNA: TGTGCCAGCAGCACCCTGGGGCAAGGTGGAAACACCATATATTTT
V: TRBV20-1; size: once; J: TRBJ2-1; D: -; CDR3: CSAEAGSEQFF; DNA: TGCAGTGCTGAAGCAGGCAGTGAGCAGTTCTTC
V: TRBV28; size: -; J: TRBJ1-6; D: -; CDR3: CASSWIPGGNSPLHF; DNA: TGTGCCAGCAGTTGGATCCCAGGAGGTAATTCACCCCTCCACTTT
V: TRBV5-4; size: -; J: TRBJ2-1; D: TRBD1; CDR3: CASSKTGASYNEQFF; DNA: TGTGCCAGCAGCAAAACAGGGGCCTCCTACAATGAGCAGTTCTTC
V: TRBV4-1; size: -; J: TRBJ2-3; D: TRBD2; CDR3: CASRSGGPSDTQYF; DNA: TGCGCCAGCAGGAGCGGGGGGCCGTCAGATACGCAGTATTTT
V: TRBV5-1; size: -; J: TRBJ2-1; D: TRBD2; CDR3: CASSYGLAGGAIYNEQFF; DNA: TGCGCCAGCAGCTATGGACTAGCGGGAGGGGCGATTTACAATGAGCAGTTCTTC
V: TRBV5-8; size: -; J: TRBJ1-1; D: -; CDR3: CASSLKGLGTSVF; DNA: TGTGCCAGCAGTCTCAAGGGACTTGGGACTTCGGTCTTT
V: TRBV10-1; size: -; J: TRBJ2-5; D: -; CDR3: CASSEFGTGEQYF; DNA: TGCGCCAGCAGTGAGTTCGGGACGGGGGAGCAGTACTTC
V: TRBV28; size: -; J: TRBJ1-5; D: -; CDR3: CASISQGRSNQPQHF; DNA: TGTGCCAGCATTAGTCAGGGTAGAAGCAATCAGCCCCAGCATTTT
V: TRBV2; size: -; J: TRBJ1-2; D: TRBD1; CDR3: CASRRQGGNYGYTF; DNA: TGTGCCAGCAGAAGACAGGGGGGTAACTATGGCTACACCTTC
V: TRBV5-1; size: -; J: TRBJ2-7; D: TRBD1; CDR3: CASTRTGSPAYEQYF; DNA: TGCGCCAGCACCAGGACAGGGTCCCCCGCCTACGAGCAGTACTTC
V: TRBV11-2; size: -; J: TRBJ2-2; D: -; CDR3: CASSLGDFFNGELFF; DNA: TGTGCCAGCAGCTTAGGGGATTTCTTTAACGGGGAGCTGTTTTTT
V: TRBV27; size: once; J: TRBJ2-4; D: -; CDR3: CASSFQAALAKNIQYF; DNA: TGTGCCAGCAGTTTTCAGGCAGCTCTAGCCAAAAACATTCAGTACTTC
V: TRBV7-9; size: few; J: TRBJ1-1; D: -; CDR3: CASSGRLGTGTEAFF; DNA: TGTGCCAGCAGCGGCAGGCTGGGGACGGGCACTGAAGCTTTCTTT
V: TRBV28; size: -; J: TRBJ2-7; D: TRBD2; CDR3: CASRKSPGGGSHEQYF; DNA: TGTGCCAGCCGAAAGTCCCCAGGTGGCGGGAGCCACGAGCAGTACTTC
V: TRBV28; size: -; J: TRBJ2-7; D: TRBD1; CDR3: CASRNYPGQSYEQYF; DNA: TGTGCCAGCAGAAATTACCCGGGACAGTCATACGAGCAGTACTTC
V: TRBV18; size: few; J: TRBJ1-5; D: -; CDR3: CASSPSGQGYSNQPQHF; DNA: TGTGCCAGCTCACCGTCAGGTCAGGGGTATAGCAATCAGCCCCAGCATTTT
V: TRBV29-1; size: -; J: TRBJ1-1; D: -; CDR3: CSDDRVPPPNTEAFF; DNA: TGCAGCGACGATAGGGTCCCACCCCCGAACACTGAAGCTTTCTTT
V: TRBV7-4; size: -; J: TRBJ2-2; D: TRBD2; CDR3: CASSSNGPRTSGTNTGELFF; DNA: TGTGCCAGCAGCTCCAATGGACCAAGGACTAGCGGCACGAACACCGGGGAGCTGTTTTTT
V: TRBV30; size: -; J: TRBJ2-7; D: TRBD2; CDR3: CACQTSGHYEQYF; DNA: TGTGCCTGCCAGACTAGCGGACACTACGAGCAGTACTTC
V: TRBV29-1; size: -; J: TRBJ2-5; D: -; CDR3: CSVEYVGQYETQYF; DNA: TGCAGCGTTGAATACGTAGGGCAGTATGAGACCCAGTACTTC
V: TRBV5-6; size: -; J: TRBJ1-5; D: -; CDR3: CASSKYGTSNQPQHF; DNA: TGTGCCAGCAGCAAATACGGGACATCGAATCAGCCCCAGCATTTT
V: TRBV14; size: -; J: TRBJ1-2; D: -; CDR3: CASSQTLAGRPYGYTF; DNA: TGTGCCAGCAGCCAAACCCTCGCAGGGCGGCCCTATGGCTACACCTTC
V: TRBV28; size: -; J: TRBJ1-1; D: -; CDR3: CASSARTGLNTEAFF; DNA: TGTGCCAGCAGTGCCCGGACGGGACTGAACACTGAAGCTTTCTTT
V: TRBV7-8; size: -; J: TRBJ1-2; D: -; CDR3: CASSPQRLAWLDGYTF; DNA: TGTGCCAGCAGCCCCCAACGGTTGGCATGGTTGGATGGCTACACCTTC
V: TRBV9; size: -; J: TRBJ2-1; D: TRBD2; CDR3: CASSPRGTSGLNEQFF; DNA: TGTGCCAGCAGCCCCAGGGGGACTAGCGGACTCAATGAGCAGTTCTTC
V: TRBV12-5; size: -; J: TRBJ1-1; D: -; CDR3: CASGLATGTTNTEAFF; DNA: TGTGCTAGTGGTTTGGCAACCGGGACAACGAACACTGAAGCTTTCTTT
V: TRBV4-1; size: -; J: TRBJ2-2; D: -; CDR3: CASSQDWTRVTGELFF; DNA: TGCGCCAGCAGCCAAGATTGGACCCGAGTCACCGGGGAGCTGTTTTTT
V: TRBV7-2; size: -; J: TRBJ2-7; D: TRBD1; CDR3: CASSFGTGGYEQYF; DNA: TGTGCCAGCAGCTTCGGGACAGGGGGGTACGAGCAGTACTTC
V: TRBV4-2; size: -; J: TRBJ2-1; D: -; CDR3: CASSQQRVNEQFF; DNA: TGTGCCAGCAGCCAACAGCGGGTGAATGAGCAGTTCTTC
V: TRBV28; size: -; J: TRBJ1-4; D: -; CDR3: CASSPPGRYNEKLFF; DNA: TGTGCCAGCAGCCCCCCGGGGCGATATAATGAAAAACTGTTTTTT
V: TRBV5-1; size: -; J: TRBJ2-3; D: TRBD2; CDR3: CASSLAGGTDTQYF; DNA: TGCGCCAGCAGCCTAGCGGGGGGCACAGATACGCAGTATTTT
V: TRBV5-4; size: -; J: TRBJ2-1; D: TRBD2; CDR3: CAGRGSGASYNEQFF; DNA: TGTGCCGGGCGGGGGAGCGGAGCATCTTACAATGAGCAGTTCTTC
V: TRBV7-2; size: -; J: TRBJ1-3; D: -; CDR3: CASSYEGFSGNTIYF; DNA: TGTGCCAGCAGTTACGAGGGTTTTTCTGGAAACACCATATATTTT
V: TRBV28; size: -; J: TRBJ2-4; D: -; CDR3: CASSLRGAGTKNIQYF; DNA: TGTGCCAGCAGTTTGCGAGGGGCGGGGACCAAAAACATTCAGTACTTC
V: TRBV5-1; size: once; J: TRBJ1-1; D: -; CDR3: CASSIDRGRTEAFF; DNA: TGCGCCAGCAGCATTGACAGAGGTCGGACTGAAGCTTTCTTT
V: TRBV19; size: -; J: TRBJ2-3; D: -; CDR3: CASSLAGTDTQYF; DNA: TGTGCCAGTAGCTTGGCGGGAACAGATACGCAGTATTTT
V: TRBV29-1; size: -; J: TRBJ2-1; D: -; CDR3: CSVRQGLSYNEQFF; DNA: TGCAGCGTCCGACAGGGACTCTCCTACAATGAGCAGTTCTTC
V: TRBV5-8; size: -; J: TRBJ2-7; D: -; CDR3: CASSSPGRNFYEQYF; DNA: TGTGCCAGCAGCTCTCCGGGACGGAATTTCTACGAGCAGTACTTC
V: TRBV19; size: -; J: TRBJ2-5; D: -; CDR3: CASSGWGQETQYF; DNA: TGTGCCAGTAGTGGGTGGGGACAAGAGACCCAGTACTTC
V: TRBV2; size: -; J: TRBJ2-6; D: TRBD1; CDR3: CASRNRQDREGANVLTF; DNA: TGTGCCAGCAGGAATCGACAAGACAGGGAAGGGGCCAACGTCCTGACTTTC